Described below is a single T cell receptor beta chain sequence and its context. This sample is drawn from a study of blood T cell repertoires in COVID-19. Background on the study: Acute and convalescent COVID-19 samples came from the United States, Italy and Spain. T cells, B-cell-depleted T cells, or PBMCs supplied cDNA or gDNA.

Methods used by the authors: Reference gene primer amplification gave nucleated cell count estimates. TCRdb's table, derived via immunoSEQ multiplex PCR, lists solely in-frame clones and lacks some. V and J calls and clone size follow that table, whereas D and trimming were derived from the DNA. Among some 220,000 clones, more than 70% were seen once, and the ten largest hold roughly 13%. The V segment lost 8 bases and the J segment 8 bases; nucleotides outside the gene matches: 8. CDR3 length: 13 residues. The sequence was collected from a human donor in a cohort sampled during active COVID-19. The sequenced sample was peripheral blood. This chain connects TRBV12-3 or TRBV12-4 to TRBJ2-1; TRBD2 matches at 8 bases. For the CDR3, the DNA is TGTGCCAGCGGTCTTACTAGCGGCGATGAGCAGTTCTTC. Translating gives CASGLTSGDEQFF.